A selection of T cell receptor beta chains follows, all from one sample in a study of cytomegalovirus exposure and HLA in healthy donors. The table came from immunoSEQ multiplex PCR; TCRdb's copy has only in-frame clones and leaves some out. Seen here are 250,000 or so clones, roughly 87% observed once, and the top ten hold more than 10%. Sequencing used PBMCs. The source is a man younger than 35 in good health and CMV-seropositive. CDR3s include the opening cysteine and the closing phenylalanine or tryptophan. A D gene is named only where the DNA matches it firmly. Not every row has a clone size; where given, it reads once, few, many or a size class.

.,TRBV6-5,TRBJ2-7,TRBD1,TGTGCCAGCAGAACGCGGACAGGGAGCTCCTACGAGCAGTACTTC,CASRTRTGSSYEQYF
many,TRBV10-3,TRBJ1-3,.,TGTGCCATAAGGGAAGATGGAAACACCATATATTTT,CAIREDGNTIYF
.,TRBV9,TRBJ1-1,TRBD1,TGTGCCAGCAGCGCAAGACAGGGTAACACTGAAGCTTTCTTT,CASSARQGNTEAFF
.,TRBV10-3,TRBJ2-2,TRBD1,TGTGCCATCAGTGAGTCCACAGGGGCCTACACCGGGGAGCTATTTTTT,CAISESTGAYTGELFF
once,TRBV28,TRBJ1-2,TRBD1,TGTGCCAGCAGCCTAGGGGACAGGGGATCCTATGGCTACACCTTC,CASSLGDRGSYGYTF
once,TRBV18,TRBJ2-1,.,TGTGCCAGCTTGCTCACTCCCAGGGTCGATGAGCAGTTCTTC,CASLLTPRVDEQFF
few,TRBV30,TRBJ2-2,.,TGTGCCTGGAGTATCCCCGGGACCGCGAGCGGGGAGCTGTTTTTT,CAWSIPGTASGELFF
.,TRBV27,TRBJ1-1,.,TGTGCCAGCAGACCCGTAGGGAACACTGAAGCTTTCTTT,CASRPVGNTEAFF
.,TRBV28,TRBJ2-7,TRBD2,TGTGCCAGCCGGACGACTAGCGTGGGCGAGCAGTACTTC,CASRTTSVGEQYF
.,TRBV7-2,TRBJ2-7,TRBD2,TGTGCCAGCAGGCGACTAGCGGGAAACTACGAGCAGTACTTC,CASRRLAGNYEQYF
.,TRBV5-8,TRBJ1-2,.,TGTGCCAGCAGCCTAGGGCCCCTACGGGGCTATGGCTACACCTTC,CASSLGPLRGYGYTF
.,TRBV7-9,TRBJ1-2,.,TGTGCCAGCAGTATGACAGGCTCGGGGGGCTACACCTTC,CASSMTGSGGYTF
.,TRBV6-6,TRBJ2-1,TRBD2,TGTGCCAGCAGCCAACCGGGACTAGCGAAAGGAGGAGCTATCTTC,CASSQPGLAKGGAIF
once,TRBV4-1,TRBJ2-1,.,TGCGCCAGCAGCCAAGGAAACATGCGCTACAATGAGCAGTTCTTC,CASSQGNMRYNEQFF
.,TRBV30,TRBJ2-5,.,TGTGCCTGGAGTACCGGTACCCTAAACTTAGAGACCCAGTACTTC,CAWSTGTLNLETQYF
.,TRBV11-2,TRBJ2-1,TRBD2,TGTGCCAGCAGCTTACCGGGGAGGGCCAAGGTTGAGCAGTTCTTC,CASSLPGRAKVEQFF
.,TRBV7-7,TRBJ2-1,TRBD1,TGTGCCAGCAGCCCTTTAACAGGGGCCAATGAGCAGTTCTTC,CASSPLTGANEQFF
.,TRBV19,TRBJ2-5,.,TGTGCCAGTAGAAGAGGACAGCTTAATCAAGAGACCCAGTACTTC,CASRRGQLNQETQYF
.,TRBV5-1,TRBJ1-1,.,TGCGCCAGCAGCTTGGCGTCCACCACTGAAGCTTTCTTT,CASSLASTTEAFF
.,TRBV10-2,TRBJ2-1,.,TGCGCCAGCAGGGCCATCCTAGGGAATGAGCAGTTCTTC,CASRAILGNEQFF
.,TRBV6-1,TRBJ2-2,TRBD2,TGTGCCAGCGATGGGGGGGGAGCAGGCACCGGGGAGCTGTTTTTT,CASDGGGAGTGELFF
.,TRBV11-2,TRBJ1-5,.,TGTGCCAGCAGCTTTTCCGAAAATCAGCCCCAGCATTTT,CASSFSENQPQHF
.,TRBV11-1,TRBJ2-1,.,TGTGCCAGCAGCCGCAGGGATGTTGAGCAGTTCTTC,CASSRRDVEQFF
.,TRBV5-4,TRBJ1-2,TRBD1,TGTGCCAGTTTCCTTCTAGGACAGGGATTCTATGGCTACACCTTC,CASFLLGQGFYGYTF
.,TRBV27,TRBJ1-5,TRBD1,TGTGCCAGCAGTTTCTCAGGGGGCGCTTTCAATCAGCCCCAGCATTTT,CASSFSGGAFNQPQHF
.,TRBV7-8,TRBJ2-2,.,TGTGCCAGCAGCTTAGTCGGTTTGCGTTCGGGGGAGCTGTTTTTT,CASSLVGLRSGELFF
.,TRBV28,TRBJ2-7,.,TGTGCCAGCAGTCCTACCCTTGCAGGGGGGGTTTCGACCGAGCAGTACTTC,CASSPTLAGGVSTEQYF
.,TRBV7-2,TRBJ2-1,TRBD2,TGTGCCAGCGGTAATGTAGCGGGAGGGCCCCGGGGTGAGCAGTTCTTC,CASGNVAGGPRGEQFF
.,TRBV7-8,TRBJ1-1,.,TGTGCCAGCAGCTTTACAGGGATGAACACTGAAGCTTTCTTT,CASSFTGMNTEAFF
.,TRBV19,TRBJ2-5,.,TGTGCCAGTAGTATAAGCGCGTACCAAGAGACCCAGTACTTC,CASSISAYQETQYF
.,TRBV7-8,TRBJ2-7,.,TGTGCCAGCAGCCCCACGGGACGGGAGAGTTTCGAGCAGTACTTC,CASSPTGRESFEQYF
.,TRBV6-5,TRBJ2-1,.,TGTGCCAGCAGTCAAGACGGCTCCTACAATGAGCAGTTCTTC,CASSQDGSYNEQFF
.,TRBV4-2,TRBJ1-2,.,TGTGCCAGCAGCCAAGAAAACCGCGGGATGGGCTACACCTTC,CASSQENRGMGYTF
.,TRBV6-5,TRBJ2-7,TRBD1,TGTGCCAGCAGTTCCCCGCTGACAGGGCTCTACGAGCAGTACTTC,CASSSPLTGLYEQYF
.,TRBV5-1,TRBJ2-7,TRBD2,TGCGCCAGCAGCATTGACTACCAGCGGGGGTCCTACGAGCAGTACTTC,CASSIDYQRGSYEQYF
many,TRBV20-1,TRBJ2-1,.,TGCAGTGCTAGCCCCTACAATGAGCAGTTCTTC,CSASPYNEQFF
few,TRBV7-9,TRBJ2-2,TRBD2,TGTGCCAGCAGCTTAAGGGATAGCGGGAGGCCCGGGGAGCTGTTTTTT,CASSLRDSGRPGELFF
.,TRBV27,TRBJ1-2,.,TGTGCCAGCACCGTTATGGGGGGGGTCGGCTTTTACTATGGCTACACCTTC,CASTVMGGVGFYYGYTF
.,TRBV16,TRBJ2-7,.,TGTGCCAGCAGCCAATCTTACAGGGACTCCTACGAGCAGTACTTC,CASSQSYRDSYEQYF
many,TRBV2,TRBJ1-2,.,TGTGCCAGCAGTGAACTGGGGCTCTATGGCTACACCTTC,CASSELGLYGYTF
.,TRBV18,TRBJ1-4,.,TGTGCCAGCTCACCGGGTTGGACTGCAACTAATGAAAAACTGTTTTTT,CASSPGWTATNEKLFF